The entry that follows covers one T cell receptor (beta chain) sequence. Its antigen remains unknown. Other DNA sequences from this sample encode an identical CDR3 as well. These data belong to a study of shared clonotypes between healthy human individuals. V was shortened by 6 bases and J by 7 bases, with 12 bases between the two germline ends. The germline V gene encodes CDR1 MDHEN and CDR2 SYDVKM. The CDR3 sequence is 12 residues long. Study-wide results and caveats: It was expected that sequencing depth would affect clonotype sharing among donors.

Using immunoSEQ multiplex PCR, the repertoire was profiled, and TCRdb retains in-frame clones only, with some absent. The profile shows fewer than 3 million clones, around 92% of them singletons. The chain combines TRBV28 with TRBJ1-1; D possibly corresponds to TRBD1 (5 bases). This receptor was identified in a man aged 18 to 29 in good health. Some clones in this sample may be carry-over from other donors' samples. Sequenced material: naive CD4+ T cells from PBMCs. Subset meaning: CD45RA+ positively selected. CDR3 sequence reads: CASSLRQLEAFF. Here the CDR3 DNA reads TGTGCCAGCAGCTTGAGACAGCTTGAAGCTTTCTTT.